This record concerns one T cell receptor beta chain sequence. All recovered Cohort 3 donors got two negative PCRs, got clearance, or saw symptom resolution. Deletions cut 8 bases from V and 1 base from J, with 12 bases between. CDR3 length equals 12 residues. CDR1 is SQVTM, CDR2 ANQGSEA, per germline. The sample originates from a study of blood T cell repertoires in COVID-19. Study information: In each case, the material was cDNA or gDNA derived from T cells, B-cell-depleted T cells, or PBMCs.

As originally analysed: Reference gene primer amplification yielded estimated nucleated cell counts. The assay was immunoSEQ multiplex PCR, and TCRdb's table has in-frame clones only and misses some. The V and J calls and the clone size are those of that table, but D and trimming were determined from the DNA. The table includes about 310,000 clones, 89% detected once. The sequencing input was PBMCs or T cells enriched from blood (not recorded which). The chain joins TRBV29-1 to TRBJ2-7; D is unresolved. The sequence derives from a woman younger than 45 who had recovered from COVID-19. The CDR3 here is CSTLLPSYEQYF. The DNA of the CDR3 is TGCAGCACATTGCTCCCTTCCTACGAGCAGTACTTC.